These 10 T cell receptor beta chains originate from one sample sequenced in a study of cytomegalovirus exposure and HLA in healthy donors. The PCR made use of 60 Vbeta and 13 Jbeta primers. The protocol was immunoSEQ multiplex PCR, while the TCRdb copy is restricted to in-frame clones and leaves out a portion. The sample has some 130,000 clones, about 70% seen once. Sequencing input: PBMCs. These receptors all come from a woman aged 55-75 years in good health and CMV-seropositive.

Here the CDR3 reads CASSFLTSAQQETQYF. CDR3 DNA: TGTGCCAGCAGTTTTTTGACTAGCGCGCAACAAGAGACCCAGTACTTC. The V and J genes are TRBV27 and TRBJ2-5; 8 nucleotides match TRBD2. CDR1 is MNHEY and CDR2 is SMNVEV in the germline V gene (reference sequence). J lost 2 bases, V lost 3 bases, and 8 bases had no gene match. This CDR3 contains 16 residues.

The V call is TRBV4-1, the J call TRBJ1-6, with TRBD1 as a possible D gene (5 bases). CDR1 is MGHRA, CDR2 YSYEKL, per germline. CDR3 size: 15 residues. V shed 6 bases and J shed 1 base, with 10 bases lying between them. As DNA, the CDR3 is TGCGCCAGCAGGTCGGAGGGGTCCTATAATTCACCCCTCCACTTT. It translates to CASRSEGSYNSPLHF.

The chain uses TRBV9 and TRBJ1-2, with TRBD1 as a possible D gene (5 bases). V was shortened by 0 bases and J by 5 bases, with 23 bases between the two germline ends. Germline V gives CDR1 SGDLS, CDR2 YYNGEE. The CDR3 has 18 amino acids. DNA of the CDR3: TGTGCCAGCAGCGTAGTCGGCGGGGCTGGCGTCCAAGGGTATGGCTACACCTTC. Amino acids: CASSVVGGAGVQGYGYTF.

The chain links TRBV7-4 to TRBJ1-1; tentative D call: TRBD1 (5 bases). The V end lost 10 bases, the J end lost 5 bases, and 14 bases lay between the germline ends. Germline assignment: CDR1 SGHVT and CDR2 SQSDAQ. The CDR3 extends over 12 amino acids. The CDR3 DNA sequence: TGTGCCACCGAAGGGGCCAGAACTGAAGCTTTCTTT. It translates to CATEGARTEAFF.

V usage is TRBV2 and J usage is TRBJ1-4; D may be TRBD1 (6 bases). Trimming removed 6 bases at V and 3 bases at J, with 14 bases between. CDR1 is SNHLY and CDR2 is FYNNEI in the germline V gene. The CDR3 length is 15 residues. CDR3 sequence (DNA): TGTGCCAGCAGAACAAGGACAGCGCCTAATGAAAAACTGTTTTTT. It codes for CASRTRTAPNEKLFF.

This chain joins TRBV5-6 and TRBJ2-3; D is perhaps TRBD2 (5 bases). The CDR3 sequence is 13 residues long. The germline V and J ends were trimmed by 4 bases and 2 bases, with 8 bases remaining between them. The V gene's germline CDR1 is SGHDT and CDR2 YYEEEE. The CDR3 DNA reads TGTGCCAGCAGCCGGGGAAACACAGATACGCAGTATTTT. Its protein is CASSRGNTDTQYF.

The rearrangement links TRBV11-2 to TRBJ1-1; the D is unclear. CDR1 and CDR2 (germline): SGHAT, FQNNGV. The CDR3 has 15 residues. Trimming left V 2 bases short and J 1 base short, with 11 bases between. CDR3 sequence: CASSLSNRWNTEAFF. CDR3 DNA sequence: TGTGCCAGCAGCTTAAGTAACAGATGGAACACTGAAGCTTTCTTT.

This sequence joins TRBV11-2 and TRBJ1-2; the match to TRBD1 covers 9 bases. Germline assignment: CDR1 SGHAT and CDR2 FQNNGV. The J segment lost 9 bases and the V segment lost 6 bases, leaving 8 bases of the junction unmatched. There are 13 residues in the CDR3. The CDR3 sequence is CASRRTGVGSYTF. As DNA, the CDR3 is TGTGCCAGCAGACGGACAGGGGTGGGAAGCTACACCTTC.

The rearrangement joins TRBV9 to TRBJ1-3; D ambiguous. CDR1 is SGDLS and CDR2 is YYNGEE in the germline V gene. There are 15 residues in the CDR3. Trimming stripped 3 bases from V and 4 bases from J, with 14 bases between. CDR3 loop: CASSDGGAAGNTIYF. Here the CDR3 DNA reads TGTGCCAGCAGCGACGGAGGAGCGGCCGGAAACACCATATATTTT.

The V gene is TRBV7-2, the J gene TRBJ2-5, with a possible D match to TRBD1 (5 bases). Germline V gene sequence: CDR1 SGHTA, CDR2 FQGNSA. The CDR3 has 14 residues. The V end lost 5 bases, the J end lost 3 bases, and 13 bases lay between the germline ends. Written as DNA, the CDR3 is TGTGCCAGCAGCCCATATGGGGCAGAAGAGACCCAGTACTTC. This encodes CASSPYGAEETQYF.